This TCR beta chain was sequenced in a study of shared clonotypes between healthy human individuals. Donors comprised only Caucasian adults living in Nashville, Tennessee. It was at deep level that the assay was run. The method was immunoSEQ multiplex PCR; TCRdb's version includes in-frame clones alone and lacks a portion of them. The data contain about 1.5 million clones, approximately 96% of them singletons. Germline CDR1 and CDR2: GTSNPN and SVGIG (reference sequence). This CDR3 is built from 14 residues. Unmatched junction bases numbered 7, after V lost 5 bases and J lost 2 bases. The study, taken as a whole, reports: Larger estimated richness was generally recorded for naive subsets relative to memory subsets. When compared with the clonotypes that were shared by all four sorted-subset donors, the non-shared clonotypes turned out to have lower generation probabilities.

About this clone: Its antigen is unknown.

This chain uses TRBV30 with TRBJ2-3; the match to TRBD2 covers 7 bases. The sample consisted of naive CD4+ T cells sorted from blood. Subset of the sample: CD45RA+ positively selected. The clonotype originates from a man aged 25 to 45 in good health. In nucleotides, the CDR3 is TGTGCCTGGGGATCCGGGACTATCACAGATACGCAGTATTTT. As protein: CAWGSGTITDTQYF.